These 3 T cell receptor beta chains share one sample of origin, sequenced in a study of shared clonotypes between healthy human individuals. Using immunoSEQ multiplex PCR, the repertoire was profiled, and TCRdb retains in-frame clones only, with some absent. The data contain about 1.5 million clones, approximately 98% of them singletons. Material for sequencing was naive CD4+ T cells sorted from blood. Subset meaning: CD45RA+ positively selected. The source of these receptors is a man aged 25 to 40 in good health.

V is TRBV5-4 and J is TRBJ1-1; 9 bases are shared with TRBD1. Germline V lookup: CDR1 SGHNT, CDR2 YYREEE (reference sequence). V was clipped by 4 bases and J by 4 bases; unmatched bases: 14. This CDR3 has 17 residues. CDR3 protein: CASSVPGQGRRSTEAFF. CDR3 in DNA: TGTGCCAGCAGCGTTCCGGGACAGGGAAGAAGGAGCACTGAAGCTTTCTTT. Full variable domain (remainder filled in from reference TRBV5-4 and TRBJ1-1): ETGVTQSPTHLIKTRGQQVTLRCSSQSGHNTVSWYQQALGQGPQFIFQYYREEENGRGNFPPRFSGLQFPNYSSELNVNALELDDSALYLCASSVPGQGRRSTEAFFGQGTRLTVV.

The V and J genes are TRBV5-1 and TRBJ2-1; the D gene is possibly TRBD1 (5 bases). The V end was cut by 0 bases, the J end by 8 bases, with 15 bases between. Germline V CDR1 and CDR2: SGHRS, YFSETQ. CDR3 length: 15 residues. The CDR3: CASSLARSGLDEQFF. The DNA of the CDR3 is TGCGCCAGCAGCTTGGCCCGGTCAGGGTTGGATGAGCAGTTCTTC.

The count of this clone is one. The V call is TRBV19, the J call TRBJ1-5; D uncertain. V lost 7 bases and J lost 3, with 16 bases in between. Germline V CDR1 and CDR2: LNHDA, SQIVND (reference sequence). The CDR3 consists of 15 residues. CDR3 coding DNA: TGTGCCAGTACTCCCACCCATAGGCCCAATCAGCCCCAGCATTTT. Protein product: CASTPTHRPNQPQHF.